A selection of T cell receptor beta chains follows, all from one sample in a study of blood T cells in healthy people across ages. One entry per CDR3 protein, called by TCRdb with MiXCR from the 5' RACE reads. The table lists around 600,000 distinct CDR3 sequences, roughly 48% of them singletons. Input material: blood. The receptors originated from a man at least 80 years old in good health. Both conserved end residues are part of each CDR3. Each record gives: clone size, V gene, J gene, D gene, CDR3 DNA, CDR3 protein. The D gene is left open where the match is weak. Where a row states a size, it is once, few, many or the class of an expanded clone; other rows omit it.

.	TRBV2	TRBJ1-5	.	TGTGCCAGCAGTGAGGACCGGGGGAGCAATCAGCCCCAGCATTTT	CASSEDRGSNQPQHF
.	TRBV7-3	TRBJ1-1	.	TGTGCCAGCAGCGCCCGGGGGGGGGCTGAAGCTTTCTTT	CASSARGGAEAFF
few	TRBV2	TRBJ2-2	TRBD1	TGTGCCAGCTACCGGGACAGGGGTTTAGCCGGGGAGCTGTTTTTT	CASYRDRGLAGELFF
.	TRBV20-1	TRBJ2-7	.	TGCAGTGCTAGAGATGAACAAATGGACTACGAGCAGTACTTC	CSARDEQMDYEQYF
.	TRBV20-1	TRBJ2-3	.	TGCAGTGCTAGGATGCCATCTCCTAGCACAGATACGCAGTATTTT	CSARMPSPSTDTQYF
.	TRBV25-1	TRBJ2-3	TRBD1	TGTGCCAGCAGTGCCGCGACAGGGCCCACAGATACGCAGTATTTT	CASSAATGPTDTQYF
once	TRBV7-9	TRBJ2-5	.	TGTTCCAGCAGCTTGATAAACCAAGAGACCCAGTACTTC	CSSSLINQETQYF
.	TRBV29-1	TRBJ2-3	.	TGCAGCGTTGAAGGCGGGGACAGTCCCCCAAATACGCAGTATTTT	CSVEGGDSPPNTQYF
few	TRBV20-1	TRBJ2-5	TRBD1	TGCAGTGCTACGGGACAGGGCCGTGTGGGGTACTTC	CSATGQGRVGYF
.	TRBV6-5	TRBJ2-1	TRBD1	TGTGCCAGCATGGTAACGACAGGGGCGAAAGTGAGTGAGCAGTTCTTC	CASMVTTGAKVSEQFF
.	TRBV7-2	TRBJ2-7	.	TGTGCCAGCAGCAACCTAGCTTACCCTCGCGAGCAGTACTTC	CASSNLAYPREQYF
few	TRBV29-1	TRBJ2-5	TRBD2	TGCAGCGTTGAAGCTCGGACTAGCGGGAGGAGGGAGCAGTACTTC	CSVEARTSGRREQYF
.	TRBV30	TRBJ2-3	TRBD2	TGTGCCTGGATAACTAGCGGGGGGGCAGATACGCAGTATTTT	CAWITSGGADTQYF
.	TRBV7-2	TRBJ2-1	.	TGTGCCAGCAGAGAATGGGGCATTAGCTCCTACAATGAGCAGTTCTTC	CASREWGISSYNEQFF
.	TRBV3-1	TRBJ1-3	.	TGTGCCAGCAGCCAAGGGGACTTGGGGGGAAACACCATATATTTT	CASSQGDLGGNTIYF
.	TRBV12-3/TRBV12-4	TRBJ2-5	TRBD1	TGTGCCAGCAGTTTGACGGTGGGACAGGGAGGAGAGACCCAGTACTTC	CASSLTVGQGGETQYF